The 28 T cell receptor beta chains listed next were all sequenced from one sample in a study of naive and memory T cell subsets. A UMI-containing oligonucleotide was joined by 3' ligation to the TCR cDNA template. Amplification of ligated cDNA took four PCR rounds with SP2 and nested alpha and beta constant primers. MiXCR, run by TCRdb on the 5' RACE reads, gives a single entry per CDR3 protein. The table lists around 30,000 distinct CDR3 sequences, roughly a sixth of them singletons. All receptors derive from a female donor in good health.

The table lists this clonotype with many counts. This sequence joins TRBV20-1 and TRBJ2-7, with TRBD2 matching over 9 bases. V dropped 3 bases and J dropped 1; count of bases not matched to a gene: 4. CDR3 size: 14 residues. Germline CDR1 DFQATT, CDR2 SNEGSKA (reference sequence). Here the CDR3 reads CSARGTSLSYEQYF. The CDR3 region has the DNA TGCAGTGCTAGGGGGACTAGCCTTTCCTACGAGCAGTACTTC.

By frequency in the sample, this clonotype is medium-sized (0.01 to 0.1%). This chain connects TRBV29-1 to TRBJ2-7; no clear D. CDR1 and CDR2 from the germline V gene are SQVTM and ANQGSEA. This CDR3 has 13 amino acids. The V end lost 2 bases, the J end lost 2 bases, and 10 bases lay between the germline ends. DNA for the CDR3: TGCAGCGTTGAATCCAGGACGACCTACGAGCAGTACTTC. Protein: CSVESRTTYEQYF.

This clonotype appeared a few times. The chain employs TRBV20-1 and TRBJ1-1, with D unclear. The ends were cut back, 0 bases at V and 1 base at J, with 9 bases in the middle. Per the germline V gene, CDR1 is DFQATT and CDR2 is SNEGSKA (reference sequence). This CDR3 contains 14 residues. In nucleotides, the CDR3 is TGCAGTGCTAGAGATAGTCGGGGGAACACTGAAGCTTTCTTT. Its protein is CSARDSRGNTEAFF.

This clonotype was seen once. J is TRBJ1-1 and V is TRBV5-1; 8 bases map to TRBD1. Germline V CDR1 and CDR2: SGHRS, YFSETQ. This CDR3 has 14 residues. Trimming at V came to 0 bases and at J to 6 bases, leaving 4 bases not matched to a gene. The chain's CDR3 is CASSLARGRPEAFF. The CDR3 DNA follows: TGCGCCAGCAGCTTGGCCAGGGGGCGACCTGAAGCTTTCTTT.

This clonotype appeared many times. This chain links TRBV7-9 with TRBJ2-7, with D possibly being TRBD1 (8 bases). CDR1 and CDR2 (germline): SEHNR, FQNEAQ (reference sequence). Between the trimmed V and J ends, which lost 4 bases and 6 bases, there was a span of 16 bases. The CDR3 contains 14 residues. The CDR3 bases are TGTGCCAGCAGCTCCTCGGACAGGGAGGGCGAGCAGTACTTC. This encodes CASSSSDREGEQYF.

V gene TRBV29-1 combines with J gene TRBJ2-2; D unresolved. The CDR3 is made up of 14 amino acids. V was cut by 7 bases and J by 3 bases, with 15 bases left in between. From germline, CDR1 is SQVTM and CDR2 ANQGSEA. In nucleotides, the CDR3 is TGCAGCGCAAAAAAGGCCAGGCACACCGGGGAGCTGTTTTTT. This encodes CSAKKARHTGELFF.

About this clonotype: A junction boundary mismatches the germline segment, possibly from a read error. This rearrangement joins TRBV9 to TRBJ1-2; D call uncertain. The length of the CDR3 is 13 residues. CDR1 and CDR2 (germline): SGDLS, YYNGEE. The CDR3 spells CASSVEPRYGDTF. The CDR3 coding sequence is TGTGCCAGCAGCGTAGAGCCTAGGTATGGCGACACCTTC.

This clonotype came up a few times. This chain links TRBV5-1 with TRBJ1-2, with D perhaps TRBD1 (6 bases). The V end was cut by 0 bases, the J end by 6 bases, with 9 bases between. The CDR3 runs to 13 residues. Looked up from germline, CDR1 is SGHRS and CDR2 is YFSETQ. CDR3 loop: CASSLVGGHGYTF. The DNA for the CDR3 is TGCGCCAGCAGCTTGGTCGGGGGCCATGGCTACACCTTC.

The DNA for the CDR3 is TGTGCCAGCAGCCCCAGGAGGACTAATGAAAAACTGTTTTTT. Translating gives CASSPRRTNEKLFF. This sequence joins TRBV6-5 and TRBJ1-4; no clear D gene. Germline V gene lookup returns CDR1 MNHEY and CDR2 SVGAGI. The CDR3 contains 14 residues. V lost 6 bases and J 2 bases, leaving 10 bases between the germline ends.

This clonotype occurred a few times. The gene calls are TRBV10-3 and TRBJ1-1; 7 nucleotides agree with TRBD1. The CDR3 runs to 15 residues. CDR1 ENHRY and CDR2 SYGVKD come from the germline V gene. The V and J ends lost 0 bases and 2 bases, in that order; junction bases with no gene match: 3. The CDR3 sequence is CAISESEGANTEAFF. For the CDR3, the DNA is TGTGCCATCAGTGAGTCTGAGGGGGCAAACACTGAAGCTTTCTTT.

This clonotype has ten or more counts. The chain joins TRBV4-2 to TRBJ2-1, with TRBD1 as a possible D gene (6 bases). In germline, CDR1 is LGHNA, CDR2 YNFKEQ. Trimming stripped 5 bases from V and 4 bases from J, with 12 bases between. CDR3 length equals 14 residues. CDR3 region: CASSARGGYNEQFF. The CDR3 nucleotides are TGTGCCAGCAGCGCTAGAGGGGGATACAATGAGCAGTTCTTC.

This clonotype occurred many times. This chain connects TRBV12-3 or TRBV12-4 to TRBJ1-1; D is ambiguous. Trimming cost V 3 bases and J 10 bases, with 12 bases left between them. This CDR3 is 12 amino acids long. The CDR3 protein is CASSLEGSGAFF. The CDR3, as DNA: TGTGCCAGCAGTTTGGAGGGCTCGGGAGCTTTCTTT.

In this sample, this clonotype turned up a few times. This rearrangement joins TRBV12-3 or TRBV12-4 to TRBJ1-5; D possibly corresponds to TRBD1 (6 bases). V was cut by 3 bases and J by 5 bases, with 26 bases left in between. CDR3 size: 19 residues. CDR3: CASSFNRARYSHAHQPQHF. CDR3 DNA sequence: TGTGCCAGCAGTTTTAACAGGGCGAGGTATTCTCACGCACATCAGCCCCAGCATTTT.

The chain couples TRBV7-9 to TRBJ2-3; 11 bases agree with TRBD2. After removal of 5 bases from V and 1 base from J, the junction contained 14 bases not matched to a gene. This CDR3 region has 19 residues. CDR1 and CDR2 from the germline V gene are SEHNR and FQNEAQ (reference sequence). The CDR3 spells CASSRRLGTSGRGTDTQYF. DNA for the CDR3: TGTGCCAGCAGCCGAAGACTCGGGACTAGCGGACGAGGCACAGATACGCAGTATTTT.

Relative to its sample, this clonotype is medium-sized. J is TRBJ1-2 and V is TRBV29-1; no reliable D call. The germline V gene encodes CDR1 SQVTM and CDR2 ANQGSEA. CDR3 length: 13 residues. V shed 4 bases and J shed 8 bases, with 17 bases lying between them. For the CDR3, the DNA is TGCAGCGTTGTGGGAGAGTGGTCGGACGGCTACACCTTC. Translation gives CSVVGEWSDGYTF.

This clonotype was counted a few times. The genes are TRBV6-1 and TRBJ2-1, with D unresolved. V was shortened by 4 bases and J by 4 bases, with 5 bases between the two germline ends. Germline V lookup: CDR1 MNHNS, CDR2 SASEGT. The CDR3 is 12 residues long. DNA of the CDR3: TGTGCCAGCAGTGGGTTTTACAATGAGCAGTTCTTC. Its protein is CASSGFYNEQFF.

This clonotype was observed a handful of times. CDR3 residues: CASSPRDSHNEKLFF. The CDR3 nucleotides are TGTGCCAGCAGCCCCCGGGACAGCCATAATGAAAAACTGTTTTTT. The chain employs TRBV7-9 and TRBJ1-4, with 7 nucleotides matching TRBD1. V was pared by 5 bases and J by 4 bases, with 7 bases of the junction left unmatched. This CDR3 spans 15 amino acids. In germline, CDR1 is SEHNR, CDR2 FQNEAQ (reference sequence).

This clonotype was observed many times. This chain links TRBV7-9 with TRBJ2-3; the D is unclear. Deletions cut 5 bases from V and 4 bases from J, with 19 bases between. The germline V gene has CDR1 SEHNR and CDR2 FQNEAQ (reference sequence). This CDR3 has 16 amino acids. The CDR3 sequence is CASSQSRSGRADTQYF. DNA of the CDR3: TGTGCCAGCAGCCAATCCCGATCCGGACGGGCAGATACGCAGTATTTT.

This clonotype was recorded many times. The rearrangement uses TRBV29-1 and TRBJ2-7; the D gene is possibly TRBD2 (6 bases). V dropped 4 bases and J dropped 2 bases, with 21 bases sitting between them. The CDR3 extends over 16 amino acids. The germline V gene encodes CDR1 SQVTM and CDR2 ANQGSEA. CDR3 in DNA: TGCAGCGTTGCGTCTTCGGTTAGCGGTGCGGCCTACGAGCAGTACTTC. Its translation: CSVASSVSGAAYEQYF.

V gene TRBV29-1 combines with J gene TRBJ1-1; D is undetermined. CDR3 length: 14 residues. The germline V gene encodes CDR1 SQVTM and CDR2 ANQGSEA. The V end was cut by 0 bases, the J end by 2 bases, with 10 bases between. In DNA form, the CDR3 reads TGCAGCGTTGAAGATCTGTGGGTTAACACTGAAGCTTTCTTT. Translation: CSVEDLWVNTEAFF.

This clonotype showed up many times. The chain recombines TRBV12-3 or TRBV12-4 with TRBJ1-6; D gene ambiguous. V gave up 9 bases and J gave up 9 bases, with 12 bases separating them. The CDR3 has 12 residues. The CDR3 loop is CASSMDSSPLHF. The CDR3 region has the DNA TGTGCCAGTTCCATGGATAGTTCACCCCTCCACTTT.

The J gene is TRBJ2-5, the V gene TRBV7-9; possible D gene TRBD2, 5 bases. V was cut by 2 bases and J by 2 bases, with 9 bases left in between. The CDR3 is made up of 14 amino acids. Germline V CDR1 and CDR2: SEHNR, FQNEAQ (reference sequence). The chain's CDR3 is CASSLSGRQETQYF. The CDR3 nucleotides are TGTGCCAGCAGCTTAAGTGGGAGACAAGAGACCCAGTACTTC.

V and J are TRBV10-3 and TRBJ2-5, with TRBD2 identical over 9 bases. Germline V gene data show CDR1 as ENHRY and CDR2 as SYGVKD. Trimming removed 6 bases from V and 1 base from J; junction bases left unmatched: 6. The length of the CDR3 is 15 residues. The CDR3 is CAIRGRTSAQETQYF. CDR3 coding DNA: TGTGCCATCAGAGGAAGGACTAGCGCCCAAGAGACCCAGTACTTC.

This chain joins TRBV11-2 and TRBJ1-2; TRBD1 agrees at 7 bases. The CDR3 sequence is 15 residues long. The V and J ends lost 5 bases and 5 bases, in that order; junction bases with no gene match: 11. Germline lookup yields CDR1 SGHAT and CDR2 FQNNGV. The CDR3 sequence: CASSPHDREGYGYTF. CDR3 coding DNA: TGTGCCAGCAGCCCCCACGACAGGGAGGGGTATGGCTACACCTTC.

Ten or more counts support this clonotype. This chain uses TRBV18 with TRBJ1-2; 7 positions agree with TRBD1. CDR1 and CDR2 from the germline V gene are KGHSH and LQKENI. The length of the CDR3 is 16 residues. The V gene end was trimmed by 0 bases and the J gene end by 2 bases; junction bases not matched to a gene: 6. CDR3 in amino acids: CASSPPGQGVNYGYTF. CDR3 nucleotides: TGTGCCAGCTCACCACCTGGGCAGGGGGTGAACTATGGCTACACCTTC.

The chain's CDR3 is CASSLVVGVDYEQYF. The CDR3 DNA is TGCGCCAGCAGCTTGGTTGTAGGGGTCGACTACGAGCAGTACTTC. The V gene is TRBV5-1, the J gene TRBJ2-7; possibly TRBD1 for D (5 bases). Germline V gene sequence: CDR1 SGHRS, CDR2 YFSETQ. V was shortened by 0 bases and J by 3 bases, with 13 bases between the two germline ends. The CDR3 is made up of 15 amino acids.

Relative to its sample, this clonotype is medium-sized. The rearrangement uses TRBV6-4 and TRBJ1-6; weak D call: TRBD1 (5 bases). V shed 5 bases and J shed 10 bases, with 9 bases lying between them. The germline V gene has CDR1 MRHNA and CDR2 SNTAGT. This CDR3 is built from 12 residues. The CDR3 region is CASSRQRSPLHF. In nucleotides, the CDR3 is TGTGCCAGCAGTCGACAGAGGTCACCCCTCCACTTT.

This chain connects TRBV15 to TRBJ1-6; D gene unclear. This CDR3 comprises 17 residues. V lost 4 bases and J lost 9, with 22 bases in between. CDR1 is LNHNV and CDR2 is YYDKDF in the germline V gene (reference sequence). In nucleotides, the CDR3 is TGTGCCACCAGCACTCGAGGTAGCGTTTTTGGCGGTTCACCCCTCCACTTT. Encoded protein: CATSTRGSVFGGSPLHF.